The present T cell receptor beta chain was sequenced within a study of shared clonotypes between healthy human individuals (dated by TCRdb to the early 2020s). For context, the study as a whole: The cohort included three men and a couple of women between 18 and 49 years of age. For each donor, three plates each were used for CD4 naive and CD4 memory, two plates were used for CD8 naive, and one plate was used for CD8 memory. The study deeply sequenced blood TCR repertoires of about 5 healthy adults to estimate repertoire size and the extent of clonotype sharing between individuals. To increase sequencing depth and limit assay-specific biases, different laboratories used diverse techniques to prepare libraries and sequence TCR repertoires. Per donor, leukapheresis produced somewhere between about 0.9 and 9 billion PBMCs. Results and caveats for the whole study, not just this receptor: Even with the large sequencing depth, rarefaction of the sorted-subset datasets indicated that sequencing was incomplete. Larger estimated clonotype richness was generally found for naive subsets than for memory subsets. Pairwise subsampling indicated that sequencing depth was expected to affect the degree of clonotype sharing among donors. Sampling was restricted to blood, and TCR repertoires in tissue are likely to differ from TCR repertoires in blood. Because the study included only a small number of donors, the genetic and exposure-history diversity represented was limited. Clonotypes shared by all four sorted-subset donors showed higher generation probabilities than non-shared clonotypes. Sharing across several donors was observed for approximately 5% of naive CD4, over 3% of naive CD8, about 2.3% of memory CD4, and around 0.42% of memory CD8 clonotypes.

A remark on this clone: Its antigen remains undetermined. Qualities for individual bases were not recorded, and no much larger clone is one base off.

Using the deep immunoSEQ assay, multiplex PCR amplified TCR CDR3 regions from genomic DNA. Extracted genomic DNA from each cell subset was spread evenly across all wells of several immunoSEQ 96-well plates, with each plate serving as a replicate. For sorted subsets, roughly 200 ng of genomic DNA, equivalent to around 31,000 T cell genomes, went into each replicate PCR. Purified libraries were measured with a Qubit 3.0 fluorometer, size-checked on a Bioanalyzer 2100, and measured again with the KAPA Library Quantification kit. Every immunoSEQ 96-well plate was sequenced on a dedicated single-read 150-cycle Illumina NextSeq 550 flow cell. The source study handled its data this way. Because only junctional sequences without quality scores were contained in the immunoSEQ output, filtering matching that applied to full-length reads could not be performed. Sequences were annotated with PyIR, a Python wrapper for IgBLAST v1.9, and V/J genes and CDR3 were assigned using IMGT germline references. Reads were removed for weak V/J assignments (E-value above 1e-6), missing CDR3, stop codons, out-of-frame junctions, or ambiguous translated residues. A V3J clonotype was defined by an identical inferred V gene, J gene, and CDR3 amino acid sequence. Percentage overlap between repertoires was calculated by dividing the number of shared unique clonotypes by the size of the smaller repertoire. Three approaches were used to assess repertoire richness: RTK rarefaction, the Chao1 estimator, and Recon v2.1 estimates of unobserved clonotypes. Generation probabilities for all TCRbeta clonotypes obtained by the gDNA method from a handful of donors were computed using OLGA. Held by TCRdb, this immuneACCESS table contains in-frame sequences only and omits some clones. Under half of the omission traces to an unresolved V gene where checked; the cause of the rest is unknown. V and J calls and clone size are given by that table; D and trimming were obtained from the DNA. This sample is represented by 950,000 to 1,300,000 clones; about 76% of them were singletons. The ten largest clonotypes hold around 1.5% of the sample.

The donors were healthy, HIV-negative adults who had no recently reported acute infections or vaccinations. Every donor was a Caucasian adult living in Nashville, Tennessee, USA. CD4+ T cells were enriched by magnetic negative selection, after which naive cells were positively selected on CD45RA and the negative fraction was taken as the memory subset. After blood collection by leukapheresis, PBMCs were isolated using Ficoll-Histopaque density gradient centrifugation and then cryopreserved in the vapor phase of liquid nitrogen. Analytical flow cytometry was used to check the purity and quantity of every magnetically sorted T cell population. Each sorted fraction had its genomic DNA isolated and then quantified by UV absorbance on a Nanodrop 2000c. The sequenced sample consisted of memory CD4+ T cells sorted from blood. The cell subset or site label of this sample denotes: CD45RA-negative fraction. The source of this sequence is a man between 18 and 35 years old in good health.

CDR3 sequence: CATGQGGRTGELFF. The nucleotide sequence is given as TGTGCCACTGGACAGGGGGGTCGTACCGGGGAGCTGTTTTTT. The V and J segments used are TRBV19 and TRBJ2-2; TRBD1 lines up with 10 middle nucleotides. The germline V gene (reference sequence) provides CDR1 LNHDA and CDR2 SQIVND. V is cut back by 10 bases and J by 5 bases, with 7 bases in the junction unmatched. The CDR3 holds 14 amino acids from the cysteine to the phenylalanine. Here the CDR3 DNA is all that survives: 42 bases in frame from base 1.